This T cell receptor (beta chain) was captured by sequencing in a study of T-cell reconstitution after alpha-beta-depleted transplantation in children. Germline lookup yields CDR1 SGHVS and CDR2 FQNEAQ. Germline trimming cut 8 bases from V and 4 bases from J; bases unmatched to any gene: 6. The CDR3 consists of 13 residues. The authors prepared the TCRbeta library with unique molecular identifiers. From the PCR reads, TCRdb called clonotypes with MiXCR, one entry per CDR3 protein. The sample holds about 830,000 distinct CDR3 sequences, 15% to 20% seen once. The chain couples TRBV7-8 to TRBJ2-3, with 7 bases fitting TRBD2. The sequence derives from a male patient younger than 18 who had a stem cell transplant for acute lymphoblastic leukemia, so the T cells may come from the graft donor. This specimen was PBMCs, mostly from graft donor cells, taken 360 days after TCRalphabeta/CD19-depleted stem cell transplant. CDR3 in DNA: TGTGCCAGCCGGGACTATTCCGCAGATACGCAGTATTTT. Residues: CASRDYSADTQYF.